This TCR beta chain is drawn from a study of Ad26.COV2.S vaccination and SARS-CoV-2 variants. Study-wide background: Intramuscular Ad26.COV2.S doses were given once or twice, 56 days apart.

The table came from immunoSEQ multiplex PCR; TCRdb's copy has only in-frame clones and leaves some out. The data show hundreds of thousands of clones, roughly nine tenths seen once. Germline V gives CDR1 KGHSH, CDR2 LQKENI. Trimming cost V 3 bases and J 4 bases, with 16 bases left between them. CDR3 length equals 16 residues. Study findings and constraints: Overall T cell responses may have been underestimated by the analyses of TCR breadth and depth. Considerable breadth of spike-specific CD8+ and CD4+ T cell responses has reportedly been documented following vaccination.

Treatment specified: around 19 received Ad26.COV2.S at low or high dose, single or two shots; five or six received placebo; per-sample allocation not given. Sampling was performed 63 days after the first vaccine or placebo injection. Cohort 1b enrolled adults aged 18-55 years in Boston. For this clone: Its antigen remains unknown.

The sample consisted of peripheral blood, taken in a trial of Ad26.COV2.S vaccine versus placebo. This chain joins TRBV18 and TRBJ1-3, with a weak D call TRBD1 (5 bases). The TCR originated in a person aged 18-60 years who received the Ad26.COV2.S COVID-19 vaccine or a placebo. CDR3 loop: CASSPDQSGTGNTIYF. The CDR3 nucleotides read TGTGCCAGCTCACCCGACCAGTCCGGGACGGGAAACACCATATATTTT.